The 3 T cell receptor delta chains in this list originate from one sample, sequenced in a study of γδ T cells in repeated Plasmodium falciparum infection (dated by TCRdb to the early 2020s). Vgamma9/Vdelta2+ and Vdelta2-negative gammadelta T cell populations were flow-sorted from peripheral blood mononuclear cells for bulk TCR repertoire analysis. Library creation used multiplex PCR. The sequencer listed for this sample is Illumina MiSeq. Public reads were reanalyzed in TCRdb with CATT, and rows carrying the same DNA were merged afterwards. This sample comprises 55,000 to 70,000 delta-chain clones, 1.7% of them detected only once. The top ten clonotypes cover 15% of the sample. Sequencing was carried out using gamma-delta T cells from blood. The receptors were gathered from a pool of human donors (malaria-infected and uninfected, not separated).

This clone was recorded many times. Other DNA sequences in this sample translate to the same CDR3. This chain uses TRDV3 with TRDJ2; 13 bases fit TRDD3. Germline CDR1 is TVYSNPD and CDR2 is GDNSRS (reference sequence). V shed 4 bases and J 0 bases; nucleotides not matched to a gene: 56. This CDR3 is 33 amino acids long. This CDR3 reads CASTHGNTGGYAVWGKRNPCDCGTNALTAQLFF. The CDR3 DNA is TGTGCCTCAACTCATGGAAACACTGGGGGATACGCTGTTTGGGGGAAAAGGAACCCGTGTGACTGTGGAACCAATGCTTTGACAGCACAACTCTTCTTT.

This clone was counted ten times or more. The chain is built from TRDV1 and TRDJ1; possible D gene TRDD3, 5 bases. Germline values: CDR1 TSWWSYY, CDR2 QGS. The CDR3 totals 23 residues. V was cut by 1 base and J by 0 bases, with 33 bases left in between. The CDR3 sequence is CALGEPHRQGGPIPFRYTDKLIF. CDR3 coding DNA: TGTGCTCTTGGGGAACCCCATCGGCAGGGGGGGCCAATCCCGTTTCGGTACACCGATAAACTCATCTTT.

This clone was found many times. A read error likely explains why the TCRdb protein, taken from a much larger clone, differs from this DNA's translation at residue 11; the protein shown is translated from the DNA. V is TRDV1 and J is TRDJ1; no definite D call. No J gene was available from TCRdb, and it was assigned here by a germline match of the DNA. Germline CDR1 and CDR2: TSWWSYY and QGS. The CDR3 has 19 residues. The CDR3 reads CALGEFVKHLLRYTDKLIF. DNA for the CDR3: TGTGCTCTTGGGGAATTTGTAAAACATTTACTTAGGTACACAGATAAACTCATCTTT.